One sample yielded the 30 T cell receptor beta chains listed below, sequenced in a study of blood T cell repertoires in COVID-19 (dated by TCRdb to the early 2020s). The library came from the immunoSEQ multiplex PCR assay. Not all clones reach the TCRdb copy of this immuneACCESS table, which keeps in-frame sequences only. Checked studies attribute under half of the gap to unresolved V genes and leave the rest unexplained. This sample gives approximately 300,000 clones in total; 70% to 90% of them show up just once. The ten largest account for 3.5% to 4.5% of the sample. The sequenced sample consisted of PBMCs or T cells enriched from blood (not recorded which). The receptors derive from a man aged 25-40 years who had recovered from COVID-19.

This chain uses TRBV4-1 with TRBJ1-1, with 7 nucleotides matching TRBD1. CDR3 size: 18 residues. Trimming took 4 bases from V and 0 from J; bases not matched to a gene: 14. CDR1 is MGHRA and CDR2 is YSYEKL in the germline V gene. The CDR3 region is CASSPLTGQPSMNTEAFF. The CDR3 DNA reads TGCGCCAGCAGCCCCCTAACGGGACAGCCTAGCATGAACACTGAAGCTTTCTTT.

J is TRBJ2-7 and V is TRBV7-9; TRBD1 agrees at 8 bases. The CDR3 covers 15 residues. V shed 5 bases, J shed 3 bases, and the junction held 9 bases outside the gene matches. Germline CDR1 SEHNR, CDR2 FQNEAQ (reference sequence). CDR3 DNA sequence: TGTGCCAGCAGCCTAGTCGGGACAGGCCTCTACGAGCAGTACTTC. It translates to CASSLVGTGLYEQYF.

This clone has only one observation. The genes are TRBV19 and TRBJ2-4, with 8 bases fitting TRBD1. After removal of 1 base from V and 8 bases from J, the junction contained 4 bases not matched to a gene. This CDR3 has 14 amino acids. Germline V gives CDR1 LNHDA, CDR2 SQIVND (reference sequence). The CDR3 nucleotides read TGTGCCAGTAGTATAGGCAGGGGGCTTGACATTCAGTACTTC. Residues: CASSIGRGLDIQYF. Full variable domain (remainder filled in from reference TRBV19 and TRBJ2-4): DGGITQSPKYLFRKEGQNVTLSCEQNLNHDAMYWYRQDPGQGLRLIYYSQIVNDFQKGDIAEGYSVSREKKESFPLTVTSAQKNPTAFYLCASSIGRGLDIQYFGAGTRLSVL.

The chain is built from TRBV19 and TRBJ2-1; D gene unclear. Trimming removed 3 bases from V and 9 bases from J, with 15 bases in between. CDR1 and CDR2 from the germline V gene are LNHDA and SQIVND (reference sequence). This CDR3 region has 14 residues. CDR3 residues: CASSIEREAIEQFF. CDR3 nucleotides: TGTGCCAGTAGTATCGAGCGCGAGGCGATTGAGCAGTTCTTC.

This chain uses TRBV19 with TRBJ2-7; tentative D call: TRBD2 (5 bases). V was trimmed by 5 bases and J by 6 bases, leaving 11 bases between them. Germline CDR1 is LNHDA and CDR2 is SQIVND (reference sequence). The CDR3 is 12 amino acids. The DNA of the CDR3 is TGTGCCAGTAGTCCTACTAGTTCCGAGCAGTACTTC. Its protein product is CASSPTSSEQYF.

The chain combines TRBV7-9 with TRBJ2-3, with 12 nucleotides matching TRBD2. V shed 1 base and J 0 bases; nucleotides not matched to a gene: 5. The CDR3 covers 18 residues. CDR1 is SEHNR and CDR2 is FQNEAQ in the germline V gene (reference sequence). The CDR3 loop is CASSLGTSGIPSTDTQYF. CDR3 nucleotide sequence: TGTGCCAGCAGCTTAGGGACTAGCGGGATCCCAAGCACAGATACGCAGTATTTT.

The rearrangement joins TRBV18 to TRBJ2-1; TRBD2 matches at 7 bases. The CDR3 covers 14 residues. The J segment lost 6 bases and the V segment lost 3 bases, leaving 5 bases of the junction unmatched. Germline assignment: CDR1 KGHSH and CDR2 LQKENI. The chain's CDR3 is CASSPREAGNEQFF. CDR3 coding DNA: TGTGCCAGCTCACCCCGGGAGGCCGGCAATGAGCAGTTCTTC.

V is TRBV11-3 and J is TRBJ1-2; 7 bases match TRBD1. The CDR3 has 15 residues. The germline CDR1 and CDR2 sequences are SGHNT and YENEEA. V trimming: 0 bases; J trimming: 3 bases; junction bases outside the gene matches: 4. In DNA form, the CDR3 reads TGTGCCAGCAGCTTAGATATCGGACAGGACTATGGCTACACCTTC. The encoded protein is CASSLDIGQDYGYTF.

V is TRBV12-3 or TRBV12-4 and J is TRBJ1-1; a possible D gene is TRBD1 (6 bases). V shed 5 bases and J shed 11 bases, with 18 bases lying between them. This CDR3 spans 13 amino acids. The CDR3 is CASSLSSEGGAFF. As DNA, the CDR3 is TGTGCCAGCAGTCTCTCTTCGGAGGGGGGGGCTTTCTTT.

The sample holds one count of this clone. The rearrangement links TRBV20-1 to TRBJ1-6, with no clear D. The ends were cut back, 3 bases at V and 9 bases at J, with 18 bases in the middle. In germline, CDR1 is DFQATT, CDR2 SNEGSKA (reference sequence). The CDR3 consists of 15 residues. The chain's CDR3 is CSASLEGRLGSPLHF. The CDR3 coding sequence is TGCAGTGCTAGTTTGGAAGGGAGGTTGGGTTCACCCCTCCACTTT.

This chain links TRBV6-5 with TRBJ2-7, with D possibly matching TRBD1 (6 bases). V was clipped by 6 bases and J by 6 bases, with 21 bases between them. Germline CDR1 MNHEY, CDR2 SVGAGI. The CDR3 has 15 residues. The CDR3 region has the DNA TGTGCCAGCAGGAGGGGCGCGGTAGCACAGGGCGAGCAGTACTTC. Its translation is CASRRGAVAQGEQYF.

V and J are TRBV4-1 and TRBJ2-1, with D possibly being TRBD1 (6 bases). Trimming shortened V by 2 bases and J by 2 bases, and 16 bases separated the two germline ends. Germline V lookup: CDR1 MGHRA, CDR2 YSYEKL. This CDR3 has 17 residues. In DNA form, the CDR3 reads TGCGCCAGCAGCCAATTCTCTCCAGGGGTGACCTACAATGAGCAGTTCTTC. As protein: CASSQFSPGVTYNEQFF.

This chain connects TRBV6-5 to TRBJ1-1, with D possibly matching TRBD1 (5 bases). The CDR3 is 15 residues long. Germline-derived CDR1 and CDR2 are MNHEY and SVGAGI. Trimming pared 2 bases from V and 8 bases from J, leaving 18 bases between. CDR3 protein: CASSYEDTPEGEAFF. The CDR3, as DNA: TGTGCCAGCAGTTACGAGGACACCCCTGAAGGAGAAGCTTTCTTT.

The V call is TRBV24-1, the J call TRBJ2-5, with TRBD2 matching 11 bases. CDR1 KGHDR and CDR2 SFDVKD come from the germline V gene. The CDR3 has 17 amino acids. Unmatched junction bases numbered 7, after V lost 3 bases and J lost 2 bases. The CDR3 region is CATSDRRLAGKQETQYF. The CDR3 DNA reads TGTGCCACCAGTGATCGTAGACTAGCGGGGAAACAAGAGACCCAGTACTTC.

This chain uses TRBV5-1 with TRBJ2-7; D not resolved. Germline-derived CDR1 and CDR2 are SGHRS and YFSETQ. V was trimmed by 1 base and J by 6 bases, leaving 14 bases between them. The CDR3 totals 14 residues. CDR3 residues: CASSLTTLAVEQYF. DNA of the CDR3: TGCGCCAGCAGCTTGACGACCCTGGCGGTCGAGCAGTACTTC.

The chain couples TRBV19 to TRBJ1-2; maybe TRBD1 (6 bases). Deletions cut 3 bases from V and 4 bases from J, with 12 bases between. This CDR3 comprises 14 residues. Germline CDR1 LNHDA, CDR2 SQIVND (reference sequence). The CDR3 loop reads CASSIKGEIYGYTF. The CDR3 DNA reads as TGTGCCAGTAGTATTAAGGGGGAGATCTATGGCTACACCTTC.

The V and J genes are TRBV6-5 and TRBJ2-6; D is undetermined. This CDR3 comprises 13 residues. V was cut by 3 bases and J by 4 bases, with 4 bases left in between. The germline CDR1 and CDR2 sequences are MNHEY and SVGAGI. CDR3 amino acids: CASSYEGANVLTF. CDR3 bases: TGTGCCAGCAGTTATGAGGGGGCCAACGTCCTGACTTTC.

V gene TRBV11-3 combines with J gene TRBJ2-2; TRBD1 matches 8 bases. After removal of 5 bases from V and 1 base from J, the junction contained 9 bases not matched to a gene. Germline V gene lookup returns CDR1 SGHNT and CDR2 YENEEA. This CDR3 comprises 17 residues. The chain's CDR3 is CASSLRPGTGNTGELFF. The CDR3 DNA is TGTGCCAGCAGCCTCCGACCTGGGACAGGGAACACCGGGGAGCTGTTTTTT.

The chain recombines TRBV7-9 with TRBJ1-1; 10 bases fit TRBD1. V gave up 5 bases and J gave up 5 bases; unmatched junction bases: 14. The germline V gene encodes CDR1 SEHNR and CDR2 FQNEAQ (reference sequence). The CDR3 contains 17 residues. The CDR3 bases are TGTGCCAGCAGCCAAACTTTGACAGGGGGCGTTCAAACTGAAGCTTTCTTT. The encoded protein is CASSQTLTGGVQTEAFF.

CDR3 sequence reads: CAGSPGQDSSGANVLTF. CDR3 DNA: TGTGCCGGCTCACCGGGACAGGACTCCTCTGGGGCCAACGTCCTGACTTTC. The chain combines TRBV19 with TRBJ2-6; 8 nucleotides line up with TRBD1. V shed 11 bases, J shed 0 bases, and the junction held 12 bases outside the gene matches. Germline V gene data show CDR1 as LNHDA and CDR2 as SQIVND (reference sequence). CDR3 length equals 17 residues.

The genes are TRBV28 and TRBJ1-5; D is ambiguous. Germline CDR1 reads MDHEN; CDR2 reads SYDVKM. This CDR3 is 20 amino acids long. Trimming took 1 base from V and 4 from J, leaving 26 bases between them. In nucleotides, the CDR3 is TGTGCCAGCAGTTTATCCACCCGCAAGAACGCTCTGGCAAAGAATCAGCCCCAGCATTTT. It specifies CASSLSTRKNALAKNQPQHF.

The rearrangement joins TRBV6-4 to TRBJ1-6; 7 bases line up with TRBD1. J gave up 10 bases and V 10 bases, and 19 bases lay outside the gene matches. The germline gives CDR1 MRHNA, CDR2 SNTAGT. The CDR3 runs to 16 residues. CDR3 DNA sequence: TGTGCCACCAAAAGGGAAAGACAGGGACATAGATCACCCCTCCACTTT. The encoded protein is CATKRERQGHRSPLHF.

The rearrangement uses TRBV7-9 and TRBJ2-3, with 7 bases identical to TRBD2. This CDR3 has 15 amino acids. V was clipped by 5 bases and J by 3 bases; unmatched bases: 8. Germline V gene data show CDR1 as SEHNR and CDR2 as FQNEAQ (reference sequence). For the CDR3, the DNA is TGTGCCAGCAGCGGACTGAGCGGGGCGACAGATACGCAGTATTTT. This encodes CASSGLSGATDTQYF.

Here the CDR3 reads CASTLAGVGNTEAFF. CDR3 nucleotide sequence: TGTGCCAGCACCCTGGCGGGGGTCGGAAACACTGAAGCTTTCTTT. The chain joins TRBV14 to TRBJ1-1; D is possibly TRBD1 (5 bases). This CDR3 contains 15 residues. V gave up 7 bases and J gave up 2 bases, with 17 bases separating them. Germline V CDR1 and CDR2: SGHDN, FVKESK.

CDR3 sequence reads: CASGTGAGNTIYF. The CDR3, as DNA: TGTGCCAGCGGGACAGGAGCTGGAAACACCATATATTTT. The V gene is TRBV12-3 or TRBV12-4, the J gene TRBJ1-3; 8 nucleotides agree with TRBD1. J gave up 2 bases and V 8 bases, and 2 bases lay outside the gene matches. The CDR3 is 13 amino acids.

The chain links TRBV30 to TRBJ1-3, with TRBD1 as a possible D gene (6 bases). The germline V gene encodes CDR1 GTSNPN and CDR2 SVGIG (reference sequence). CDR3 length: 12 residues. Trimming removed 2 bases at V and 8 bases at J, with 10 bases between. CDR3 residues: CAWSYRADTIYF. The DNA of the CDR3 is TGTGCCTGGAGTTACAGGGCGGACACCATATATTTT.

This rearrangement joins TRBV3-1 (or the pseudogene TRBV3-2) to TRBJ2-7, with D perhaps matching TRBD2 (7 bases). Germline CDR1 is LGHDT and CDR2 is YNNKEL (reference sequence). The CDR3 consists of 15 residues. Trimming cost V 3 bases and J 2 bases, with 14 bases left between them. Here the CDR3 reads CASSHAGGGAYEQYF. CDR3 DNA: TGTGCCAGCAGCCATGCGGGCGGGGGCGCCTACGAGCAGTACTTC.

This chain links TRBV6-5 with TRBJ2-1, with 10 nucleotides matching TRBD1. J lost 7 bases, V lost 9 bases, and 9 bases had no gene match. CDR3 size: 14 residues. Germline V gene sequence: CDR1 MNHEY, CDR2 SVGAGI. The CDR3 loop reads CASRLDRGQNEQFF. CDR3 nucleotides: TGTGCCAGTAGACTAGACAGGGGGCAGAATGAGCAGTTCTTC.

V is TRBV6-1 and J is TRBJ2-5, with 7 nucleotides matching TRBD2. The CDR3 contains 18 residues. With 1 base clipped from V and 7 bases from J, the junction kept 18 bases outside the gene matches. Germline-derived CDR1 and CDR2 are MNHNS and SASEGT. The DNA for the CDR3 is TGTGCCAGCAGTGAAGGGGGGGGTAAGGGCTCCGCTGGCCGGACCCAGTACTTC. It translates to CASSEGGGKGSAGRTQYF.

The CDR3 is CASSLLGSSYEQYF. The CDR3 coding sequence is TGTGCCAGTAGCTTGCTCGGTAGCTCCTACGAGCAGTACTTC. The chain links TRBV19 to TRBJ2-7, with unresolved D. V dropped 6 bases and J dropped 0 bases, with 12 bases sitting between them. CDR3 length equals 14 residues. The V gene's germline CDR1 is LNHDA and CDR2 SQIVND (reference sequence).